There are many counts of the clone carrying this T cell receptor beta chain. Its antigen is as yet unknown. Sequencing involved patients with CD8+CD57+ cell expansion previously shown by flow cytometry. The diagnosis in all patients was severe acquired aplastic anemia. At the time of blood sampling, patients had not yet received any therapy. According to the study, genomic DNA was the template for TCR beta VDJ and CDR3 profiling. One entry per CDR3 protein results from TCRdb running MiXCR on the reads. Here the sample spans around 200,000 distinct CDR3 sequences, nearly 50% being singletons. Trimming shortened V by 4 bases and J by 6 bases, and 14 bases separated the two germline ends. This CDR3 contains 15 residues. CDR1 is SGHNT and CDR2 is YYREEE in the germline V gene (reference sequence). These data come from a study of CD8+CD57+ T cells in acquired aplastic anemia. Study context: Yields of DNA that came from sorted CD4+ and CD8+ cells averaged roughly 3.2 ug. General study points: The study found no significant CD8+ Simpson's diversity difference between patients and controls.

This chain connects TRBV5-4 to TRBJ1-6; D not resolved. This TCR derives from a human donor with aplastic anemia. The sample was sorted CD4+, CD8+, or CD8+CD57+ T cells (not recorded which) from PBMCs. CDR3 DNA: TGTGCCAGCAGCCCCGTCCGGGGTGCTAATTCACCCCTCCACTTT. Its protein product is CASSPVRGANSPLHF.